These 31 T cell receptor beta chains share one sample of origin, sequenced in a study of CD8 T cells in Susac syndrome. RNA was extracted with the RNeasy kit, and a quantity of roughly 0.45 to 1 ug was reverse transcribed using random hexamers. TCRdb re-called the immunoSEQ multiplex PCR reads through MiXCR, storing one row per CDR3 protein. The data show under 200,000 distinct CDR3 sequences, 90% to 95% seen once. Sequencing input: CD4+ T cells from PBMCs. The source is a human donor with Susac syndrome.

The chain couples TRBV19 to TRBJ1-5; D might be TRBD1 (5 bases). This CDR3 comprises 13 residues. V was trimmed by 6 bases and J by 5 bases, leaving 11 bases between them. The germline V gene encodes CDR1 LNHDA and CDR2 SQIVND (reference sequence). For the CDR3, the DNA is TGTGCCAGTAGGCAGGGACTGGATCAGCCCCAGCATTTT. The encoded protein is CASRQGLDQPQHF. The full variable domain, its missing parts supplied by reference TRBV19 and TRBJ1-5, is DGGITQSPKYLFRKEGQNVTLSCEQNLNHDAMYWYRQDPGQGLRLIYYSQIVNDFQKGDIAEGYSVSREKKESFPLTVTSAQKNPTAFYLCASRQGLDQPQHFGDGTRLSIL.

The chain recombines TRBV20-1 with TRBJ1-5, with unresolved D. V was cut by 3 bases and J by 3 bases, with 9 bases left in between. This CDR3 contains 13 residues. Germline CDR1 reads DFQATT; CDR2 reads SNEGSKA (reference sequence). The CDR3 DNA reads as TGCAGTGCTAGGATTGGGTCCAATCAGCCCCAGCATTTT. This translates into CSARIGSNQPQHF.

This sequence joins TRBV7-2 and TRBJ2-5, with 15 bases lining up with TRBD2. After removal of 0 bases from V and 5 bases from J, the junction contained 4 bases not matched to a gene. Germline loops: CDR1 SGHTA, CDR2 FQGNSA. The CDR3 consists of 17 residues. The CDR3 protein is CASSLAGLAGGGETQYF. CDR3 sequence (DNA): TGTGCCAGCAGCTTAGCAGGACTAGCGGGAGGGGGGGAGACCCAGTACTTC.

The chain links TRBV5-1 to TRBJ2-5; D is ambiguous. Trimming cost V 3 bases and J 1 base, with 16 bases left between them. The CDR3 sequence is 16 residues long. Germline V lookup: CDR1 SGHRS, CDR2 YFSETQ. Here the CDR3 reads CASSSINDIFQETQYF. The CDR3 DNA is TGCGCCAGCAGCTCAATTAACGACATATTCCAAGAGACCCAGTACTTC.

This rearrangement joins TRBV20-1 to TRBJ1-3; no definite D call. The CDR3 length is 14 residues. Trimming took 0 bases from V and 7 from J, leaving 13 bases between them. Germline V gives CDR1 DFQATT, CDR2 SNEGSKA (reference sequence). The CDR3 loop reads CSARDLQKTNTIYF. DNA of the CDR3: TGCAGTGCTAGAGATTTGCAAAAGACGAACACCATATATTTT.

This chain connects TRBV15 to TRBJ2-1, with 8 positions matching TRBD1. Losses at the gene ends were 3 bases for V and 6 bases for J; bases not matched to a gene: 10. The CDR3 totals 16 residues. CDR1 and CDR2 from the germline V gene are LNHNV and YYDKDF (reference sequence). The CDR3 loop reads CATSRDTKTGANEQFF. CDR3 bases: TGTGCCACCAGCAGGGACACCAAGACAGGGGCCAATGAGCAGTTCTTC.

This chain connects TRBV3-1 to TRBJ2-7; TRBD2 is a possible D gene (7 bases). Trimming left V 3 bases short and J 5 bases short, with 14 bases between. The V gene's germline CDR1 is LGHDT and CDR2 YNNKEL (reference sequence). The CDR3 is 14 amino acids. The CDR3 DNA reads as TGTGCCAGCAGCCATGCGGCGGGGGCGGACGAGCAGTACTTC. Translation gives CASSHAAGADEQYF.

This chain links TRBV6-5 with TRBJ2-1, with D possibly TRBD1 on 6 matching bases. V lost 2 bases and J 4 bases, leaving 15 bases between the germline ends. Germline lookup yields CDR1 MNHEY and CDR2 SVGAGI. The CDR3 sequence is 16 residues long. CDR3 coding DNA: TGTGCCAGCAGTTACGATTGGACAGTTAGATACAATGAGCAGTTCTTC. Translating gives CASSYDWTVRYNEQFF.

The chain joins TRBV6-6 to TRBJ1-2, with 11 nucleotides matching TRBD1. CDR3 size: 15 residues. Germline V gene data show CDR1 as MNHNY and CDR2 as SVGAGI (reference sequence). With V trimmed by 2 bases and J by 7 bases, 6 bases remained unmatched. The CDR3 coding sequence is TGTGCCAGCAGTTACAATGGGGACAGGGGGTTTGGCTACACCTTC. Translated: CASSYNGDRGFGYTF.

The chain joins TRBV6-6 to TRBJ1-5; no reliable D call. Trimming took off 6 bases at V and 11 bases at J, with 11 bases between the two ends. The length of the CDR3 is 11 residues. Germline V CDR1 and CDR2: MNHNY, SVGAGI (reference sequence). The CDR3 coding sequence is TGTGCCAGCAGCCCCGGTGAGTCCCAGCATTTT. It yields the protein CASSPGESQHF.

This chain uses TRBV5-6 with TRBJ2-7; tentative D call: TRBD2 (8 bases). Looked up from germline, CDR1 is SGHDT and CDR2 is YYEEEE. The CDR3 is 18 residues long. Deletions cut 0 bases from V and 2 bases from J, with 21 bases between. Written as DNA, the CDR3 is TGTGCCAGCAGCTTGGGAGGGGGCTTGGAAGCGGGGGCCTACGAGCAGTACTTC. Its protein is CASSLGGGLEAGAYEQYF.

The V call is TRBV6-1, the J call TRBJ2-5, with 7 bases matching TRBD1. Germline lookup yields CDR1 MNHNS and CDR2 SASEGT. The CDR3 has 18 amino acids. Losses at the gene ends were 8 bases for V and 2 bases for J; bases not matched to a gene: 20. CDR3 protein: CASASTVATGSWQETQYF. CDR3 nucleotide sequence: TGTGCCAGCGCGTCCACGGTAGCGACAGGGAGTTGGCAAGAGACCCAGTACTTC.

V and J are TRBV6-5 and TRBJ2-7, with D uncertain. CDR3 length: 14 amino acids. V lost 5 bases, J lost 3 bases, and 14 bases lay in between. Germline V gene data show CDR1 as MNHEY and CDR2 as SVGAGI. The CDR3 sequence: CASSLTLRDYEQYF. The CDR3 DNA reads TGTGCCAGCAGTCTGACCCTCAGAGACTACGAGCAGTACTTC.

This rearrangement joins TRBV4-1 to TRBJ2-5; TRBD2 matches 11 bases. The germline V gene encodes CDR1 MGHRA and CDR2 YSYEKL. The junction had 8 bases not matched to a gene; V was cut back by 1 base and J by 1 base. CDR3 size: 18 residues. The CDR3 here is CASSQGTSGQPFQETQYF. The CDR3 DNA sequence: TGCGCCAGCAGCCAAGGGACTAGCGGGCAGCCTTTCCAAGAGACCCAGTACTTC.

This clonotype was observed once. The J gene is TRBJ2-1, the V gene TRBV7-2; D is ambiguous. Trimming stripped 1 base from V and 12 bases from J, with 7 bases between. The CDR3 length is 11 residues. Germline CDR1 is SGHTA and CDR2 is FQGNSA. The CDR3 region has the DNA TGTGCCAGCAGCTTAGGAGGTTTGCAGTTCTTC. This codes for CASSLGGLQFF.

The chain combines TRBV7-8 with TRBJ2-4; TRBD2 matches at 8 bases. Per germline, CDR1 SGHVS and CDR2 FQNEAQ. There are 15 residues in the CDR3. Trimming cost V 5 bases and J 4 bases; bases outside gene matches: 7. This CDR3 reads CASSRPGLGKNIQYF. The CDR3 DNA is TGTGCCAGCAGCCGCCCGGGACTAGGGAAAAACATTCAGTACTTC.

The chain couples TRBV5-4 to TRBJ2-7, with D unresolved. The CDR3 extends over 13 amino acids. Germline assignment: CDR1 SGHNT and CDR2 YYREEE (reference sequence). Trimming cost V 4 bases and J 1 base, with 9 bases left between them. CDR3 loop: CASSQLGSYEQYF. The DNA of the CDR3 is TGTGCCAGCAGCCAACTGGGTTCCTACGAGCAGTACTTC. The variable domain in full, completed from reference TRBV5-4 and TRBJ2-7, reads ETGVTQSPTHLIKTRGQQVTLRCSSQSGHNTVSWYQQALGQGPQFIFQYYREEENGRGNFPPRFSGLQFPNYSSELNVNALELDDSALYLCASSQLGSYEQYFGPGTRLTVT.

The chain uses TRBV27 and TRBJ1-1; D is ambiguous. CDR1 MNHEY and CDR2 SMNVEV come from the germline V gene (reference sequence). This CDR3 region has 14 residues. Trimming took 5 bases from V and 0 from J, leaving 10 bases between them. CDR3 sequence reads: CASSREGMNTEAFF. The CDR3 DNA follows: TGTGCCAGCAGTAGGGAAGGGATGAACACTGAAGCTTTCTTT.

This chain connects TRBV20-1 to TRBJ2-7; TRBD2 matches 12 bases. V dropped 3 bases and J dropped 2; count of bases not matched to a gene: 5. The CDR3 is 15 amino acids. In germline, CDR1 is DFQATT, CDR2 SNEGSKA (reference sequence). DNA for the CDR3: TGCAGTGCTAGTGGGACTAGCGGGTCTACCTACGAGCAGTACTTC. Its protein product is CSASGTSGSTYEQYF.

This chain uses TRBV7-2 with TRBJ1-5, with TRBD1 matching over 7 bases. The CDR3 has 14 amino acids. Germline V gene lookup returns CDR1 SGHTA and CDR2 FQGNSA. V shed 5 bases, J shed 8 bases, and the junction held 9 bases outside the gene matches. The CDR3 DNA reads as TGTGCCAGCAGCCAAAGACAGGGTACGGAGCCCCAGCATTTT. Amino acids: CASSQRQGTEPQHF.

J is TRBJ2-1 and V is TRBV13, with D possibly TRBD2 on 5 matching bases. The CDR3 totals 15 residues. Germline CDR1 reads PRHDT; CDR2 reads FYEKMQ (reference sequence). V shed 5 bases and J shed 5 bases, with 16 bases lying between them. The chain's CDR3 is CASSLRLTSDNEQFF. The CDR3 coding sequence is TGTGCCAGCAGCCTACGACTAACGAGCGACAATGAGCAGTTCTTC.

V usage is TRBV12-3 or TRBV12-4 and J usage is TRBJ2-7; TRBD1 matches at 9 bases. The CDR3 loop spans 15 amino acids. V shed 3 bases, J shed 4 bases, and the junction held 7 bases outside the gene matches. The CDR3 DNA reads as TGTGCCAGCAGTTTGATCGGGACAGGGCTGTACGAGCAGTACTTC. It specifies CASSLIGTGLYEQYF.

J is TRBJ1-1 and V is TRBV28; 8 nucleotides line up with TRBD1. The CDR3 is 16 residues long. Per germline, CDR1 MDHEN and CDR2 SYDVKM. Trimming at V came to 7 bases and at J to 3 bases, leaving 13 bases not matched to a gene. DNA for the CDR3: TGTGCCAGCAACCTGAATTCAGGGGGCATAGACACTGAAGCTTTCTTT. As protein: CASNLNSGGIDTEAFF.

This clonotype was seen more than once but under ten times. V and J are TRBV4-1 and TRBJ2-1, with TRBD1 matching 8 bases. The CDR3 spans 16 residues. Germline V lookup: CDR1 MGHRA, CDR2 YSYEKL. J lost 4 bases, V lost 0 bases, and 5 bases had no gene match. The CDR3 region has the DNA TGCGCCAGCAGCCAAGACGGGACAGGATATTACAATGAGCAGTTCTTC. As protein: CASSQDGTGYYNEQFF.

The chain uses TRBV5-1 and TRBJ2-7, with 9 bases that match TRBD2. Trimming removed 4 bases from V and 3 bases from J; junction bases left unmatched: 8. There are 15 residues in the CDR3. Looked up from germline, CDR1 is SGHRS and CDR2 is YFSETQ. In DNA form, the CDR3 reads TGCGCCAGCAGCACCTTAGCGGGGGCAATCTACGAGCAGTACTTC. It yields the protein CASSTLAGAIYEQYF.

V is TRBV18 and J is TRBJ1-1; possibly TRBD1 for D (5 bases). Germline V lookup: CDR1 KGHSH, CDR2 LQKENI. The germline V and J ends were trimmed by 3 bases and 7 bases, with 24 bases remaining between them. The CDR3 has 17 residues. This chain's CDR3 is CASSPREGPRSGSEAFF. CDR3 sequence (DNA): TGTGCCAGCTCACCCCGGGAGGGGCCTCGATCGGGGAGTGAAGCTTTCTTT.

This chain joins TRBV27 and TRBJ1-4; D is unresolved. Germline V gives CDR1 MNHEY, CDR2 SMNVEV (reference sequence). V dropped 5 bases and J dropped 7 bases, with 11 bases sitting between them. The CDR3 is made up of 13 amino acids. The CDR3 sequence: CASSLREGEKLFF. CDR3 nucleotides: TGTGCCAGCAGTCTCCGGGAGGGTGAAAAACTGTTTTTT.

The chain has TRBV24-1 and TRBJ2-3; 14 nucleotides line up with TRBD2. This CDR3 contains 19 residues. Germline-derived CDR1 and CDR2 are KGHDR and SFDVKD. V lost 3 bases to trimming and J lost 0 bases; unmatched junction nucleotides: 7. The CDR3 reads CATSDPTSGREKSTDTQYF. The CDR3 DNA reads TGTGCCACCAGTGATCCGACTAGCGGGAGGGAGAAGAGCACAGATACGCAGTATTTT.

The DNA for the CDR3 is TGTGCCAGCAGCGTAGCGCCTAGCGGGGGGGCCGGGGAGCTGTTTTTT. Amino acids: CASSVAPSGGAGELFF. This chain connects TRBV9 to TRBJ2-2; 12 nucleotides agree with TRBD2. Germline V gene data show CDR1 as SGDLS and CDR2 as YYNGEE. V lost 0 bases and J lost 6; bases outside the gene matches: 3. There are 16 residues in the CDR3.

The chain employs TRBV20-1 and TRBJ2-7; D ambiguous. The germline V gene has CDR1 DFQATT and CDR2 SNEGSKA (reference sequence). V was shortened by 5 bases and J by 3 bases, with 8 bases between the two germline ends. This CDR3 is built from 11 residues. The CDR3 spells CSAVTGYEQYF. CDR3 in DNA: TGCAGTGCTGTTACGGGCTACGAGCAGTACTTC.

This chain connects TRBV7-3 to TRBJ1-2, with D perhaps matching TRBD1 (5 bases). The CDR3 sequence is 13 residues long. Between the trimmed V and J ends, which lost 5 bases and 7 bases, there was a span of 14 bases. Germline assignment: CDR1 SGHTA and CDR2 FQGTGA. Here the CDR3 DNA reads TGTGCCAGCAGCCGGGCCGAAGGGACTGGCTACACCTTC. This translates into CASSRAEGTGYTF.